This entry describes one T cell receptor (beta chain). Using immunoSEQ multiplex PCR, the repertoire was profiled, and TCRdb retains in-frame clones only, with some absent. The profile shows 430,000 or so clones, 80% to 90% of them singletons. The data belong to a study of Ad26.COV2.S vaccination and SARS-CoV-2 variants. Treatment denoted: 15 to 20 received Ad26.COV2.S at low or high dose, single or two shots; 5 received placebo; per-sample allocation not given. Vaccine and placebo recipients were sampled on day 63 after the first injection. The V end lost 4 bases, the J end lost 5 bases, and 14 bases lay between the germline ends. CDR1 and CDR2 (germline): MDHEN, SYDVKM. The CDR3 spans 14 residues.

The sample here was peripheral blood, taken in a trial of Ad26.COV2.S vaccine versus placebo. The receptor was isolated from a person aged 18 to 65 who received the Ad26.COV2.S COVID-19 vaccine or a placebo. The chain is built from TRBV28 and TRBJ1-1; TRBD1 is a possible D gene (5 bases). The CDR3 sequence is CASSYPGRGTEAFF. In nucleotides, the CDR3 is TGTGCCAGCAGTTACCCTGGGCGGGGGACTGAAGCTTTCTTT.